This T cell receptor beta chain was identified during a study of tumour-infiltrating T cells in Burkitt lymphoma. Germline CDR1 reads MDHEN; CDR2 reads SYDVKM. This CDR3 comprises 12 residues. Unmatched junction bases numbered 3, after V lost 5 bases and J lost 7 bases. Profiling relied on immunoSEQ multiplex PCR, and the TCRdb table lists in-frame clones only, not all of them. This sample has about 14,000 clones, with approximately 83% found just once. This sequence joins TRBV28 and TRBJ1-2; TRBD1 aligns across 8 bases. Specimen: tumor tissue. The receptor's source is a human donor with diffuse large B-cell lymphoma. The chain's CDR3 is CASSMTGVGYTF. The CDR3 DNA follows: TGTGCCAGCAGTATGACAGGGGTTGGCTACACCTTC.